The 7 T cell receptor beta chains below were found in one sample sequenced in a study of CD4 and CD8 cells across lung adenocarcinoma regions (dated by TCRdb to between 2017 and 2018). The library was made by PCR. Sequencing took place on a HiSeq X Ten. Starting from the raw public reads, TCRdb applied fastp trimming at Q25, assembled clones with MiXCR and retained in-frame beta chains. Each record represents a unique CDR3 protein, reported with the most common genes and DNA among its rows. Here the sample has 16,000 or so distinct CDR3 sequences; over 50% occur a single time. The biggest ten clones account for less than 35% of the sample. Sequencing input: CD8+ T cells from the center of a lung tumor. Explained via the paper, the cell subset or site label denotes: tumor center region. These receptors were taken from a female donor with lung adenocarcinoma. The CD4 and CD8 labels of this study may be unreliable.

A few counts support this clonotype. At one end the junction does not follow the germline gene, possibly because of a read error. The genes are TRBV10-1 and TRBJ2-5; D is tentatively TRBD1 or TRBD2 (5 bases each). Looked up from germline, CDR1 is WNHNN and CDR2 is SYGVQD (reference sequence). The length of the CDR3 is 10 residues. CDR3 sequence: CASPPGRLFF. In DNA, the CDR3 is TGCGCCAGCCCACCGGGACGGTTATTCTTC.

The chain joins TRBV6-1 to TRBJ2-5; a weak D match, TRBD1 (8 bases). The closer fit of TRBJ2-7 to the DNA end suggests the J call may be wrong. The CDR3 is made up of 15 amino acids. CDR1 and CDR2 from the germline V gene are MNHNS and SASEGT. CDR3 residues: CASSPGGQAFYEQYV. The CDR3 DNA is TGTGCCAGTAGCCCGGGGGGACAGGCTTTCTACGAGCAGTACGTC.

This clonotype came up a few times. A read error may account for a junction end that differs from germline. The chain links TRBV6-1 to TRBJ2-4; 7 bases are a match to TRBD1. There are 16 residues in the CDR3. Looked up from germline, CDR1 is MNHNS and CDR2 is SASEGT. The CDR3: CASSPRGLRAKNIQYF. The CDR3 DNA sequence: TGTGCCAGCAGTCCTAGGGGGCTGCGAGCCAAAAACATTCAGTACTTT.

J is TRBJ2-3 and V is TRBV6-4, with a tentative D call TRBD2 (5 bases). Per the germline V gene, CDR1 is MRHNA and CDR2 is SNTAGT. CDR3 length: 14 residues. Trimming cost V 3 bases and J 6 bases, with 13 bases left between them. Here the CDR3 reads CASSEGLGADTQYF. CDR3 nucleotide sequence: TGTGCCAGCAGTGAAGGTTTGGGAGCGGATACGCAGTATTTT.

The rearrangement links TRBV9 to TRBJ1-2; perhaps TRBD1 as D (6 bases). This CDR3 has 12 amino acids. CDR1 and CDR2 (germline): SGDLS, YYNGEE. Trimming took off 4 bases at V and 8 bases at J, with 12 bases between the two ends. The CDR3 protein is CASSHGQSGYTF. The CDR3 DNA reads TGTGCCAGCAGCCACGGACAGTCGGGCTACACCTTC.

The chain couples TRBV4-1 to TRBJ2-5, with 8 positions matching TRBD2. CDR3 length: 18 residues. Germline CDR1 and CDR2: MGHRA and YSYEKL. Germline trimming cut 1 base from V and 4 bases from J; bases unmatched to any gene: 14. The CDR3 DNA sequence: TGCGCCAGCAGCCAAGCGGGCGTCGGGGGGGGAGGCACAGAGACCCAGTACTTC. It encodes CASSQAGVGGGGTETQYF.

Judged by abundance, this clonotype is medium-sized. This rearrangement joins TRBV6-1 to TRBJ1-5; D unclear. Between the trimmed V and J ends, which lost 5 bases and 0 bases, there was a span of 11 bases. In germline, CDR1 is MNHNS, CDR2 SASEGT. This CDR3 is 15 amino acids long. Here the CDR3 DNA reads TGTGCCAGCAGTCTCCTGGGTAATAGCAATCAGCCCCAGCATTTT. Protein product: CASSLLGNSNQPQHF.